This is a list of T cell receptor beta chains from one sample in a study of blood T cell repertoires in COVID-19. Using immunoSEQ multiplex PCR, the repertoire was profiled, and TCRdb retains in-frame clones only, with some absent. The sample has more than 150,000 clones; 70% to 90% are singletons. The sequenced material came from peripheral blood. The receptors originated from a man in his late teens or twenties with acute or convalescent COVID-19. Both conserved end residues are part of each CDR3. D genes are given only for firm matches. Clone size is shown for a subset of rows, as once, few, many or a class of expanded clone.

cdr3_nt: TGCGCCAGCAGCCTACTAGGACTAAACTCCTACAATGAGCAGTTCTTC
cdr3_aa: CASSLLGLNSYNEQFF
d_call: -
j_call: TRBJ2-1
clone_size: -
v_call: TRBV5-1

cdr3_nt: TGTGCCAGCAGCTTAGTGGCCCGTCCAGGTACTAATGAAAAACTGTTTTTT
cdr3_aa: CASSLVARPGTNEKLFF
d_call: -
j_call: TRBJ1-4
clone_size: -
v_call: TRBV7-9

cdr3_nt: TGTGCCTGGAGCCGCGGGGAGCTGTTTTTT
cdr3_aa: CAWSRGELFF
d_call: -
j_call: TRBJ2-2
clone_size: -
v_call: TRBV30

cdr3_nt: TGTGCCAGCAACGACAGGGCTGGCTACACCTTC
cdr3_aa: CASNDRAGYTF
d_call: TRBD1
j_call: TRBJ1-2
clone_size: -
v_call: TRBV6-1

cdr3_nt: TGCGCCAGCAGCCAAGGGGGACAGGGTAACACTGAAGCTTTCTTT
cdr3_aa: CASSQGGQGNTEAFF
d_call: TRBD1
j_call: TRBJ1-1
clone_size: -
v_call: TRBV4-1

cdr3_nt: TGCGCCAGCAGCCAACGGGGGGCCGACGGGACCTACGAGCAGTACTTC
cdr3_aa: CASSQRGADGTYEQYF
d_call: -
j_call: TRBJ2-7
clone_size: -
v_call: TRBV4-1

cdr3_nt: TGTGCCACCAGTGATTTGTGGGGGGGAGATACGCAGTATTTT
cdr3_aa: CATSDLWGGDTQYF
d_call: TRBD2
j_call: TRBJ2-3
clone_size: once
v_call: TRBV24-1

cdr3_nt: TGTGCCAGCAGCCCCAGTCCCGGGACAGGGAACACTGAAGCTTTCTTT
cdr3_aa: CASSPSPGTGNTEAFF
d_call: TRBD1
j_call: TRBJ1-1
clone_size: -
v_call: TRBV7-9

cdr3_nt: TGCAGCGTTGAAGGGGCGATCGGCACTGAAGCTTTCTTT
cdr3_aa: CSVEGAIGTEAFF
d_call: -
j_call: TRBJ1-1
clone_size: -
v_call: TRBV29-1

cdr3_nt: TGTGCCAGCAGCCAATCTGCCGGGTTTGATCGTGGGTATTTT
cdr3_aa: CASSQSAGFDRGYF
d_call: -
j_call: TRBJ1-3
clone_size: -
v_call: TRBV16

cdr3_nt: TGTGCCAGCAGCTATACGACGGGTGGAAACACCATATATTTT
cdr3_aa: CASSYTTGGNTIYF
d_call: -
j_call: TRBJ1-3
clone_size: -
v_call: TRBV3-1/TRBV3-2

cdr3_nt: TGCGCCAGCAGTCCCCAGACAGGCAATGAAGAAAAACTGTTTTTT
cdr3_aa: CASSPQTGNEEKLFF
d_call: -
j_call: TRBJ1-4
clone_size: -
v_call: TRBV10-2

cdr3_nt: TGTGCCAGCAGCCGAGAGGGACAGGGCTTTCAAACCTACGAGCAGTACTTC
cdr3_aa: CASSREGQGFQTYEQYF
d_call: TRBD1
j_call: TRBJ2-7
clone_size: -
v_call: TRBV7-9

cdr3_nt: TGTGCCAGCAGCCTTAAACTCGGGGCTGAAGCTTTCTTT
cdr3_aa: CASSLKLGAEAFF
d_call: -
j_call: TRBJ1-1
clone_size: -
v_call: TRBV2

cdr3_nt: TGTGCCAGCAAACCCCGGGACACTAGCACAGATACGCAGTATTTT
cdr3_aa: CASKPRDTSTDTQYF
d_call: -
j_call: TRBJ2-3
clone_size: -
v_call: TRBV6-5

cdr3_nt: TGTGCCAGCTCTCGAACGTCGGGACAGGGGCTAGGAAGCACAGATACGCAGTATTTT
cdr3_aa: CASSRTSGQGLGSTDTQYF
d_call: TRBD1
j_call: TRBJ2-3
clone_size: -
v_call: TRBV18

cdr3_nt: TGTGCCTGGATACGCGGGGAGTGGGCAGGGATGTTCGGGGAGACCCAGTACTTC
cdr3_aa: CAWIRGEWAGMFGETQYF
d_call: -
j_call: TRBJ2-5
clone_size: -
v_call: TRBV30

cdr3_nt: TGTGCCAGCCAGGCCGTTGAAGAGACCCAGTACTTC
cdr3_aa: CASQAVEETQYF
d_call: -
j_call: TRBJ2-5
clone_size: -
v_call: TRBV2

cdr3_nt: TGTGCCTGGATCCGGACAGGGGGCTCTTCGGAGCAGTACTTC
cdr3_aa: CAWIRTGGSSEQYF
d_call: TRBD1
j_call: TRBJ2-7
clone_size: -
v_call: TRBV30

cdr3_nt: TGCGCCAGCAGCTTGACTGCGGGGGGGAGTCGCAATGAGCAGTTCTTC
cdr3_aa: CASSLTAGGSRNEQFF
d_call: TRBD2
j_call: TRBJ2-1
clone_size: -
v_call: TRBV5-1

cdr3_nt: TGTGCCAGCAGAGACTCGGACACCCTCAGCGGGGAGACCCAGTACTTC
cdr3_aa: CASRDSDTLSGETQYF
d_call: -
j_call: TRBJ2-5
clone_size: -
v_call: TRBV27

cdr3_nt: TGCGCCAGCAGCCATCGATCTACCGAGTACACCGGGGAGCTGTTTTTT
cdr3_aa: CASSHRSTEYTGELFF
d_call: -
j_call: TRBJ2-2
clone_size: -
v_call: TRBV5-1

cdr3_nt: TGTGCCACCAGCAAGCATGTTAGTGGTGGCTACACCTTC
cdr3_aa: CATSKHVSGGYTF
d_call: -
j_call: TRBJ1-2
clone_size: -
v_call: TRBV24-1

cdr3_nt: TGCGCCAGCAGCTCGCGCCTCGGGGGGTCTCTATACAATGAGCAGTTCTTC
cdr3_aa: CASSSRLGGSLYNEQFF
d_call: TRBD2
j_call: TRBJ2-1
clone_size: -
v_call: TRBV4-1

cdr3_nt: TGTGCCAGCAGTCAGGGGGCAGTGGATAATTCACCCCTCCACTTT
cdr3_aa: CASSQGAVDNSPLHF
d_call: TRBD1
j_call: TRBJ1-6
clone_size: -
v_call: TRBV25-1

cdr3_nt: TGTGCCAGCAGTGAATGGGCAGGGAAGCAAGAGACCCAGTACTTC
cdr3_aa: CASSEWAGKQETQYF
d_call: -
j_call: TRBJ2-5
clone_size: -
v_call: TRBV6-1

cdr3_nt: TGCGCCAGCAGCCCTGGACAGGCGAATAGCAATCAGCCCCAGCATTTT
cdr3_aa: CASSPGQANSNQPQHF
d_call: TRBD1
j_call: TRBJ1-5
clone_size: -
v_call: TRBV5-1

cdr3_nt: TGTGCCAGCCATCCCCAGGATGATTTCTCTGGAAACACCATATATTTT
cdr3_aa: CASHPQDDFSGNTIYF
d_call: -
j_call: TRBJ1-3
clone_size: -
v_call: TRBV25-1

cdr3_nt: TGTGCCAGCAGCCTCCCGGGTATCTCTGGAAACACCATATATTTT
cdr3_aa: CASSLPGISGNTIYF
d_call: -
j_call: TRBJ1-3
clone_size: -
v_call: TRBV14

cdr3_nt: TGTGCCACCAGTGATTCGACAGGCTGGGGATTTTCGACAGGCTACACCTTC
cdr3_aa: CATSDSTGWGFSTGYTF
d_call: -
j_call: TRBJ1-2
clone_size: -
v_call: TRBV24-1

cdr3_nt: TGTGCCAGCAGTGAAGCCGGGGGGACAGGGGGCTTCGGACAGCCCCAGCATTTT
cdr3_aa: CASSEAGGTGGFGQPQHF
d_call: TRBD1
j_call: TRBJ1-5
clone_size: -
v_call: TRBV6-1

cdr3_nt: TGTGCCAGCAGCTTGTGGACTAGCGGGGGGAGCACAGATACGCAGTATTTT
cdr3_aa: CASSLWTSGGSTDTQYF
d_call: TRBD2
j_call: TRBJ2-3
clone_size: -
v_call: TRBV5-6

cdr3_nt: TGTGCACATACGGCGGGACAGGGGGACACCGGGGAGCTGTTTTTT
cdr3_aa: CAHTAGQGDTGELFF
d_call: TRBD1
j_call: TRBJ2-2
clone_size: -
v_call: TRBV30

cdr3_nt: TGTGCCAGCAGCTCCGGGACAGGGGACTACGAGCAGTACTTC
cdr3_aa: CASSSGTGDYEQYF
d_call: TRBD1
j_call: TRBJ2-7
clone_size: -
v_call: TRBV5-5

cdr3_nt: TGCGCCAGCAGCTCCGGGACAGTAGCTTATCAGCCCCAGCATTTT
cdr3_aa: CASSSGTVAYQPQHF
d_call: TRBD1
j_call: TRBJ1-5
clone_size: -
v_call: TRBV4-1

cdr3_nt: TGTGCCAGCAGCTCCGGTCCTAGCGCGGGGGTGATCGCCCAGTACTTC
cdr3_aa: CASSSGPSAGVIAQYF
d_call: TRBD2
j_call: TRBJ2-5
clone_size: -
v_call: TRBV11-2

cdr3_nt: TGTGCCACCAGCAGAGATCGGGGGGGGTCGTATGAGCAGTTCTTC
cdr3_aa: CATSRDRGGSYEQFF
d_call: TRBD2
j_call: TRBJ2-1
clone_size: -
v_call: TRBV15

cdr3_nt: TGTGCCAGCAGCACAAGTCCCGGGACAGGGGAGAGACGTCAGCCCCAGCATTTT
cdr3_aa: CASSTSPGTGERRQPQHF
d_call: TRBD1
j_call: TRBJ1-5
clone_size: -
v_call: TRBV5-8

cdr3_nt: TGCGCCAGCAGCTTCGGACAGGGGGCCTACAATGAGCAGTTCTTC
cdr3_aa: CASSFGQGAYNEQFF
d_call: TRBD1
j_call: TRBJ2-1
clone_size: -
v_call: TRBV5-1